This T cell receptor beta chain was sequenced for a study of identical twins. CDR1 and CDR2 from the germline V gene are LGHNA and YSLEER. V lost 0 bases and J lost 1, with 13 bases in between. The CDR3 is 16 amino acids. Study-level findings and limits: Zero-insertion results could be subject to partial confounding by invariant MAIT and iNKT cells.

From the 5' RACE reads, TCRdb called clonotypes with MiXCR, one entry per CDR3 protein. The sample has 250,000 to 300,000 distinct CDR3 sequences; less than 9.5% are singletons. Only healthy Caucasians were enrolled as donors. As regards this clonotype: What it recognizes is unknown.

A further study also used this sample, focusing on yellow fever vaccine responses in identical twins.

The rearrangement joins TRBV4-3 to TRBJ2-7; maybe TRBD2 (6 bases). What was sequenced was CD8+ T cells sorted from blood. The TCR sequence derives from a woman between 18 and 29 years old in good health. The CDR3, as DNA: TGCGCCAGCAGCCAAGATAACGAGGGAGGTTCCTACGAGCAGTACTTC. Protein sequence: CASSQDNEGGSYEQYF.